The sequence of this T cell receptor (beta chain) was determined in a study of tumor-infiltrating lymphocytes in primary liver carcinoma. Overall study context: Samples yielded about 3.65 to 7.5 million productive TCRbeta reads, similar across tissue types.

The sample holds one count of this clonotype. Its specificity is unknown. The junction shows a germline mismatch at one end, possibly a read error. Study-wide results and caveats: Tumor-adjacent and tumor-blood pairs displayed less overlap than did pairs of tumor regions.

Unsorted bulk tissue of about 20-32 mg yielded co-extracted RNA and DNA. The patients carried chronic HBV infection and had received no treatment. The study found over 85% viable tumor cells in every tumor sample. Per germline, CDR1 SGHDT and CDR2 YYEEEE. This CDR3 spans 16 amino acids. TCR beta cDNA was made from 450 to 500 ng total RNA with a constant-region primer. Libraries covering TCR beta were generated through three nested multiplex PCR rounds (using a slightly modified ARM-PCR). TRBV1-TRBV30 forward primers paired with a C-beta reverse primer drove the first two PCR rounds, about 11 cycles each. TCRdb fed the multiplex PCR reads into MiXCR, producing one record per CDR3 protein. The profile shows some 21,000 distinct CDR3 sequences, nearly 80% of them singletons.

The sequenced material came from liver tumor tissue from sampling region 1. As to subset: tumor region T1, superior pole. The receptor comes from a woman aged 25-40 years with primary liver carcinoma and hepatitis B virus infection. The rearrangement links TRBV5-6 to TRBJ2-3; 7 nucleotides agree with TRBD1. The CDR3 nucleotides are TGTGCCACCAGCTGGACCGGGACAGTGATCACAGATACGCAATATTTT. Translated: CATSWTGTVITDTQYF.